Listed here are 20 T cell receptor beta chains from one sample, sequenced in a study of Graves' ophthalmopathy and Graves' hyperthyroidism. Transcripts of RNA were the source for amplifying TCR beta CDR3 regions. Scientists carried out first-round RT-PCR using HTBI primers and then a second-round multiplex PCR. Each CDR3 protein gets one entry after TCRdb re-called the multiplex PCR reads with MiXCR. This sample has roughly 700,000 distinct CDR3 sequences, with roughly 40% found just once. The sequenced material came from peripheral blood. The receptors originated from an adult man with Graves' ophthalmopathy.

V and J are TRBV25-1 and TRBJ2-5, with 14 bases lining up with TRBD2. The CDR3 contains 18 residues. From germline, CDR1 is MGHDK and CDR2 SYGVNS. V shed 5 bases and J 2 bases; nucleotides not matched to a gene: 10. The CDR3 reads CASSLWAGTSGSQETQYF. The CDR3 nucleotides are TGTGCCAGCAGTTTATGGGCCGGGACTAGCGGGAGTCAAGAGACCCAGTACTTC.

J is TRBJ2-5 and V is TRBV25-1; the D is unclear. This CDR3 has 19 residues. In germline, CDR1 is MGHDK, CDR2 SYGVNS. V dropped 6 bases and J dropped 0 bases, with 26 bases sitting between them. The CDR3 bases are TGTGCCAGCAGCCGCCAGCTAGATGCGTTCCGGCTATACCAAGAGACCCAGTACTTC. Protein: CASSRQLDAFRLYQETQYF.

At least ten counts were recorded for this clonotype. A read error may produce the germline difference seen at one junction end. This chain links TRBV10-3 with TRBJ1-5; D is uncertain. This CDR3 region has 13 residues. Germline CDR1 ENHRY, CDR2 SYGVKD. The CDR3 spells CASREGSDQPQHF. The CDR3 DNA sequence: TGTGCCTCTCGGGAGGGTAGCGATCAGCCCCAGCATTTT.

Many counts were recorded for this clonotype. The V call is TRBV2, the J call TRBJ1-6, with 11 bases identical to TRBD1. CDR3 size: 15 residues. With 0 bases clipped from V and 10 bases from J, the junction kept 2 bases outside the gene matches. Looked up from germline, CDR1 is SNHLY and CDR2 is FYNNEI. Here the CDR3 reads CASSEAWTGGSPLHF. CDR3 coding DNA: TGTGCCAGCAGTGAAGCGTGGACAGGGGGCTCACCCCTCCACTTT.

V is TRBV11-2 and J is TRBJ2-5; 8 bases align to TRBD1. With 5 bases clipped from V and 4 bases from J, the junction kept 12 bases outside the gene matches. Germline V gene lookup returns CDR1 SGHAT and CDR2 FQNNGV. The CDR3 extends over 16 amino acids. The CDR3 sequence is CASSTYGQGRGETQYF. The CDR3 DNA follows: TGTGCCAGCAGCACCTACGGACAGGGCCGGGGAGAGACCCAGTACTTC.

The V gene is TRBV2, the J gene TRBJ2-7; D is ambiguous. CDR1 is SNHLY and CDR2 is FYNNEI in the germline V gene. V lost 4 bases, J lost 0 bases, and 7 bases lay in between. This CDR3 is built from 13 residues. CDR3 nucleotide sequence: TGTGCCAGCAGTGTGACGGTCTCCTACGAGCAGTACTTC. This gives the protein CASSVTVSYEQYF.

The chain combines TRBV20-1 with TRBJ2-3; 10 bases align to TRBD2. Germline CDR1 reads DFQATT; CDR2 reads SNEGSKA (reference sequence). The length of the CDR3 is 14 residues. V lost 1 base, J lost 5 bases, and 3 bases stayed unmatched. In nucleotides, the CDR3 is TGCAGTGCTAGAGGGAGCGGGGGGGAAGATACGCAGTATTTT. Residues: CSARGSGGEDTQYF.

V usage is TRBV7-9 and J usage is TRBJ1-3; D remains ambiguous. Trimming removed 3 bases at V and 1 base at J, with 4 bases between. Looked up from germline, CDR1 is SEHNR and CDR2 is FQNEAQ (reference sequence). The CDR3 has 13 amino acids. The CDR3 DNA reads TGTGCCAGCAGCTTTATATCTGGAAACACCATATATTTT. It codes for CASSFISGNTIYF. Full variable domain (missing parts from reference TRBV7-9 and TRBJ1-3): DTGVSQNPRHKITKRGQNVTFRCDPISEHNRLYWYRQTLGQGPEFLTYFQNEAQLEKSRLLSDRFSAERPKGSFSTLEIQRTEQGDSAMYLCASSFISGNTIYFGEGSWLTVV.

This clonotype was counted at least ten times. The chain joins TRBV10-2 to TRBJ1-4; 8 nucleotides match TRBD1. The CDR3 has 15 residues. Unmatched junction bases numbered 6, after V lost 2 bases and J lost 7 bases. In germline, CDR1 is WSHSY, CDR2 SAAADI. The CDR3 loop reads CASSEPGQGGEKLFF. The CDR3 DNA reads as TGCGCCAGCAGTGAGCCTGGACAGGGAGGTGAAAAACTGTTTTTT.

The chain uses TRBV25-1 and TRBJ2-7; 8 bases are shared with TRBD2. Germline trimming cut 8 bases from V and 5 bases from J; bases unmatched to any gene: 14. The CDR3 extends over 15 amino acids. Looked up from germline, CDR1 is MGHDK and CDR2 is SYGVNS. This CDR3 is CASSPRGGTGNEQYF. The CDR3 coding sequence is TGTGCCAGCTCGCCCCGGGGGGGCACGGGAAACGAGCAGTACTTC.

This clonotype has at least ten counts. The rearrangement joins TRBV19 to TRBJ1-5; D ambiguous. Germline CDR1 LNHDA, CDR2 SQIVND (reference sequence). V dropped 6 bases and J dropped 6 bases, with 15 bases sitting between them. The CDR3 has 14 residues. The CDR3 reads CASSPGSPGQPQHF. The CDR3 DNA follows: TGTGCCAGTAGCCCTGGTTCGCCTGGTCAGCCCCAGCATTTT.

This clonotype was seen repeatedly, ten times or more. The J gene is TRBJ1-2, the V gene TRBV29-1, with D possibly matching TRBD1 (5 bases). V shed 4 bases and J shed 0 bases, with 15 bases lying between them. There are 15 residues in the CDR3. Germline CDR1 and CDR2: SQVTM and ANQGSEA. Written as DNA, the CDR3 is TGCAGCGTTGTGGGGGGGACGGAAGCTAACTATGGCTACACCTTC. It codes for CSVVGGTEANYGYTF.

The chain links TRBV29-1 to TRBJ1-1; perhaps TRBD1 as D (5 bases). CDR1 and CDR2 (germline): SQVTM, ANQGSEA. The CDR3 is 13 amino acids. Trimming took off 3 bases at V and 7 bases at J, with 15 bases between the two ends. CDR3 amino acids: CSVERGAWDEAFF. DNA for the CDR3: TGCAGCGTTGAGAGAGGGGCATGGGATGAAGCTTTCTTT.

In this sample, this clonotype turned up a few times. The rearrangement links TRBV9 to TRBJ1-1; no firm D call. Trimming pared 0 bases from V and 1 base from J, leaving 10 bases between. CDR1 and CDR2 (germline): SGDLS, YYNGEE. The CDR3 covers 15 residues. DNA for the CDR3: TGTGCCAGCAGCGTAGACCCTATAAAGAACACTGAAGCTTTCTTT. It encodes CASSVDPIKNTEAFF.

The chain links TRBV9 to TRBJ2-3; D is possibly TRBD2 (6 bases). Trimming cost V 4 bases and J 3 bases, with 15 bases left between them. The CDR3 spans 15 residues. Per germline, CDR1 SGDLS and CDR2 YYNGEE. In nucleotides, the CDR3 is TGTGCCAGCAGCCCAAGGACACTAGCAACAGATACGCAGTATTTT. Its translation: CASSPRTLATDTQYF.

This clonotype was counted a few times. V usage is TRBV20-1 and J usage is TRBJ1-4, with a tentative D call TRBD1 (5 bases). CDR1 is DFQATT, CDR2 SNEGSKA, per germline (reference sequence). The CDR3 totals 16 residues. Trimming took off 0 bases at V and 8 bases at J, with 19 bases between the two ends. The CDR3 loop reads CSARDQKTQGDEKLFF. The CDR3, as DNA: TGCAGTGCTAGAGACCAGAAGACCCAGGGTGACGAAAAACTGTTTTTT.

A note on this clonotype: One base away lies a much larger clone, so this may be a sequencing read error. Written as DNA, the CDR3 is TGTGCCAGCAGCTTAGACGGGAGGACTGGCGAGCAGTACTTC. This sequence encodes CASSLDGRTGEQYF. The chain couples TRBV7-8 to TRBJ2-5; TRBD2 matches at 7 bases. The J call may be mistaken, given a closer DNA end match to TRBJ2-7. Germline CDR1 SGHVS, CDR2 FQNEAQ. The CDR3 extends over 14 amino acids.

This clonotype showed up just a few times. This chain connects TRBV5-1 to TRBJ1-5, with D possibly matching TRBD1 (5 bases). The germline CDR1 and CDR2 sequences are SGHRS and YFSETQ. The length of the CDR3 is 14 residues. The V gene lost 2 bases and the J gene lost 3 bases, with 9 bases spanning the gap. In DNA, the CDR3 is TGCGCCAGCAGCTTAGACAGCTTCAATCAGCCCCAGCATTTT. Protein: CASSLDSFNQPQHF.

V usage is TRBV9 and J usage is TRBJ1-6; no firm D call. This CDR3 is 14 amino acids long. Germline V gene data show CDR1 as SGDLS and CDR2 as YYNGEE. V dropped 5 bases and J dropped 9 bases, with 15 bases sitting between them. The CDR3 spells CASSARGFGSPLHF. CDR3 nucleotide sequence: TGTGCCAGCAGTGCTCGTGGTTTCGGTTCACCCCTCCACTTT.

CDR3 in amino acids: CSARDFGAGGQETQYF. DNA for the CDR3: TGCAGTGCTAGAGATTTTGGAGCGGGAGGCCAAGAGACCCAGTACTTC. This chain connects TRBV20-1 to TRBJ2-5; 9 bases map to TRBD2. The CDR3 runs to 16 residues. V was clipped by 0 bases and J by 1 base; unmatched bases: 6. The germline V gene encodes CDR1 DFQATT and CDR2 SNEGSKA (reference sequence).